This is a list of T cell receptor beta chains from one sample in a study of blood T cell repertoires in COVID-19. The assay was immunoSEQ multiplex PCR, and TCRdb's table has in-frame clones only and misses some. The sample lists 45,000 or so clones, approximately 80% occurring once. The source material was peripheral blood. The receptors here all came from a man aged 65 to 85 with acute or convalescent COVID-19. Each CDR3 is given with its conserved first and last residue. A D gene is named only where the DNA matches it firmly. Size values are once, few and many counts, or a class for expanded clones, and some rows have none.

J,V,size,D,DNA,CDR3
TRBJ2-1,TRBV5-1,-,TRBD1,TGCGCCAGCAGCTCGACAGGGAGCGACAATGAGCAGTTCTTC,CASSSTGSDNEQFF
TRBJ1-3,TRBV7-3,-,-,TGTGCCAGCAGCTCAGACATCGGATCGGGAAACACCATATATTTT,CASSSDIGSGNTIYF
TRBJ1-1,TRBV30,-,-,TGTGCCTGGACGGGCCTCGAGGGCACTGAAGCTTTCTTT,CAWTGLEGTEAFF
TRBJ2-2,TRBV5-4,-,-,TGTGCCAGCAGCTCGACCCGGGACACCCAAACGAACACCGGGGAGCTGTTTTTT,CASSSTRDTQTNTGELFF
TRBJ1-2,TRBV3-1/TRBV3-2,-,TRBD1,TGTGCCAGCAGCCAAGAAAGGGGGGACAGGGCTGGTCACACCTTC,CASSQERGDRAGHTF
TRBJ1-4,TRBV18,few,-,TGTGCCAGCTCACCAAAGACAGGCCCTAATGAAAAACTGTTTTTT,CASSPKTGPNEKLFF
TRBJ1-2,TRBV7-3,-,-,TGTGCCAGCAGCTTAAGTTTGACAGGAGAGGGCTACACCTTC,CASSLSLTGEGYTF
TRBJ2-3,TRBV4-3,-,-,TGCGCCAGCAGCCAAGATGAGGATACCACAGATACGCAGTATTTT,CASSQDEDTTDTQYF
TRBJ1-2,TRBV6-2/TRBV6-3,-,TRBD1,TGTGCCAGCAGTAGGACAGGAAGAAACTATGGCTACACCTTC,CASSRTGRNYGYTF
TRBJ1-1,TRBV6-5,-,-,TGTGCCAGCAGTAAGGTCAGGGCGATAACTGAAGCTTTCTTT,CASSKVRAITEAFF
TRBJ2-5,TRBV7-9,-,TRBD1,TGTGCCAGCAGCTCTCAGGGGGCGCGGGTGACCCAGTACTTC,CASSSQGARVTQYF
TRBJ2-1,TRBV2,-,TRBD2,TGTGCCAGCAGCGGAGGGATAGCGGGGGGGCGGTACAATGAGCAGTTCTTC,CASSGGIAGGRYNEQFF
TRBJ1-2,TRBV7-3,-,TRBD1,TGTGCCAGCAGCCAGGACGGGACAGTATCTAACTATGGCTACACCTTC,CASSQDGTVSNYGYTF
TRBJ2-3,TRBV3-1/TRBV3-2,-,TRBD2,TGTGCCAGCAGCCCGGTATTGCCTAGCGGGGGGGGTACGCAGTATTTT,CASSPVLPSGGGTQYF
TRBJ2-1,TRBV13,once,TRBD2,TGTGCCAGCAGCTTTCCGGCTAGCGGGGGGGCCTACAATGAGCAGTTCTTC,CASSFPASGGAYNEQFF
TRBJ2-1,TRBV7-2,-,-,TGTGCCAGCAGCTTAGTGCCCAGGGGCCAGAATGAGCAGTTCTTC,CASSLVPRGQNEQFF
TRBJ1-1,TRBV5-5,few,-,TGTGCCAGCAGCTTTGTGGAGATGAACACTGAAGCTTTCTTT,CASSFVEMNTEAFF
TRBJ2-3,TRBV7-2,-,TRBD2,TGTGCCAGCAGCGCTAGCGGGGGGGTCACAGATACGCAGTATTTT,CASSASGGVTDTQYF
TRBJ2-2,TRBV19,-,-,TGTGCCAGTAGTATCGCGGACACCGGGGAGCTGTTTTTT,CASSIADTGELFF
TRBJ1-1,TRBV11-2,-,-,TGTGCCAGCAGCTTGTGGCAGGCGAACACTGAAGCTTTCTTT,CASSLWQANTEAFF
TRBJ1-3,TRBV4-2,-,TRBD1,TGTGCCAGCAGCCAAGGGGTCAGGGGGCCTGGAAACACCATATATTTT,CASSQGVRGPGNTIYF
TRBJ1-1,TRBV23-1,-,-,TGCGCCAGCACCCCAAACACTGAAGCTTTCTTT,CASTPNTEAFF
TRBJ1-2,TRBV29-1,-,TRBD1,TGCAGCGTTGTTATGTCGCCGGGACAGGGGGAAGCTAACTATGGCTACACCTTC,CSVVMSPGQGEANYGYTF
TRBJ1-6,TRBV27,-,-,TGTGCCAGCAGCCTGCACGGGGTTAATTCACCCCTCCACTTT,CASSLHGVNSPLHF
TRBJ2-7,TRBV6-2/TRBV6-3,-,TRBD2,TGTGCCAGCAGTTACTCTCGGGGGGCCTACGAGCAGTACTTC,CASSYSRGAYEQYF
TRBJ1-2,TRBV24-1,-,-,TGTGCCACCAGTGATTTCCCAGAAAACTATGGCTACACCTTC,CATSDFPENYGYTF
TRBJ1-5,TRBV10-3,-,TRBD1,TGTGCCAGCAAAGGGACAGATAGCAATCAGCCCCAGCATTTT,CASKGTDSNQPQHF
TRBJ1-2,TRBV18,-,TRBD1,TGTGCCAGCTCACCAGTACAGGGGAACTATGGCTACACCTTC,CASSPVQGNYGYTF
TRBJ2-7,TRBV15,-,-,TGTGCCACCAGCAGGGACAACTACGAGCAGTACTTC,CATSRDNYEQYF
TRBJ1-3,TRBV13,-,-,TGTGCCAGCAGCTCCCGGGGTACTGGAAACACCATATATTTT,CASSSRGTGNTIYF
TRBJ2-2,TRBV6-5,-,TRBD1,TGTGCCAGCTCTCGAGGGACAGGGGTCCCCGGGGAGCTGTTTTTT,CASSRGTGVPGELFF
TRBJ1-6,TRBV15,-,-,TGTGCCACCAGCAGAGATTCGGGTTATGGTTCACCCCTCCACTTT,CATSRDSGYGSPLHF
TRBJ1-5,TRBV6-2/TRBV6-3,-,-,TGTGCCAGCAGTTACTCGAGGCGGGCCGGCAATCAGCCCCAGCATTTT,CASSYSRRAGNQPQHF
TRBJ2-7,TRBV5-1,-,-,TGCGCCAGCAGCTTGGATTGGGCGGGCTCCTACGAGCAGTACTTC,CASSLDWAGSYEQYF
TRBJ1-2,TRBV6-4,-,-,TGTGCCAGCAGCCGGGACTCGGGAGGGTATGGCTACACCTTC,CASSRDSGGYGYTF
TRBJ2-7,TRBV27,-,-,TGTGCCAGCAGTTTCCAGCACGGCGGCGAGCAGTACTTC,CASSFQHGGEQYF
TRBJ1-6,TRBV9,-,-,TGTGCCAGCAGCGTAGGGCCGAATTCACCCCTCCACTTT,CASSVGPNSPLHF
TRBJ2-7,TRBV2,-,TRBD2,TGTGCCAGCACGGCTAGCGGGGGTCCCTACGAGCAGTACTTC,CASTASGGPYEQYF
TRBJ1-5,TRBV5-1,few,-,TGCGCCAGCAGGGAGTCGGTTGAAGGTGCCCAGCATTTT,CASRESVEGAQHF
TRBJ2-4,TRBV4-2,-,TRBD2,TGTGCCAGCAGCCCGACTAGCGGGGAAAACATTCAGTACTTC,CASSPTSGENIQYF
TRBJ2-1,TRBV11-1,-,TRBD1,TGTGCCAGCAGCTTAATCCCGGACAGGGGGGACGGTGAGCAGTTCTTC,CASSLIPDRGDGEQFF
TRBJ2-7,TRBV5-1,few,TRBD1,TGCGCCAGCAGCTCCACAGGACAGGGGGCCCACGAGCAGTACTTC,CASSSTGQGAHEQYF
TRBJ1-5,TRBV4-1,-,-,TGCGCCAGCAGCCAAGACGGGGGGCTAGGCAATCAGCCCCAGCATTTT,CASSQDGGLGNQPQHF
TRBJ1-2,TRBV6-5,-,TRBD1,TGTGCCAGCAGGGTGGACAGGGGCCTTTTCTATGGCTACACCTTC,CASRVDRGLFYGYTF
TRBJ1-2,TRBV5-1,-,TRBD1,TGCGCCAGCAGCCAGAATTCAGGGGGCGATGGCTACACCTTC,CASSQNSGGDGYTF
TRBJ1-6,TRBV19,-,-,TGTGCCAGTAACTTCGGGTCTAATTCACCCCTCCACTTT,CASNFGSNSPLHF
TRBJ1-5,TRBV6-2/TRBV6-3,-,-,TGTGCCAGCAGTTACTCGAGACGGTCGGGGAAGGAGGGCAATCAGCCCCAGCATTTT,CASSYSRRSGKEGNQPQHF